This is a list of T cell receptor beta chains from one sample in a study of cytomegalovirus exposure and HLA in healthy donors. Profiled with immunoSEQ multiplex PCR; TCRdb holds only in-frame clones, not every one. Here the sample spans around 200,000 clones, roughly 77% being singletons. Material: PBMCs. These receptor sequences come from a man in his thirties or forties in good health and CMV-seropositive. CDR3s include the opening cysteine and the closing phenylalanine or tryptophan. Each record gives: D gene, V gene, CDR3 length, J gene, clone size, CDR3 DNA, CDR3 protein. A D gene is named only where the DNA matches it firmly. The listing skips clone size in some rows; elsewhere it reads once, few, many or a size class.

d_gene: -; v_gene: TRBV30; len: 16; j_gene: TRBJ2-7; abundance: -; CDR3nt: TGTGCCTGGAGGCCCCTCCTTGTGGTAAGCGTCCACGAGCAGTACTTC; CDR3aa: CAWRPLLVVSVHEQYF
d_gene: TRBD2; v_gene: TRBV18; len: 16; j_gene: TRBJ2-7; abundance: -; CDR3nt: TGTGCCAGCTCACCACGTGAAGCGGGGCTCTCCTACGAGCAGTACTTC; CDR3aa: CASSPREAGLSYEQYF
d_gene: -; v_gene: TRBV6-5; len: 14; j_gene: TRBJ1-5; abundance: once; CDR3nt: TGTGCCAGCAGTAGCTCGGAGGTCAATCAGCCCCAGCATTTT; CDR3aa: CASSSSEVNQPQHF
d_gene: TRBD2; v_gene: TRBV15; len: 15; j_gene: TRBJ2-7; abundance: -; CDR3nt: TGTGCCACCAGCAGAGGTAGCGGGAACCTCCACGAGCAGTACTTC; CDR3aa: CATSRGSGNLHEQYF
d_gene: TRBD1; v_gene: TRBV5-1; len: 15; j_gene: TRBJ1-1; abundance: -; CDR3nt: TGCGCCAGCAGCTTCAGACAGGGCGGAAGCACTGAAGCTTTCTTT; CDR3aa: CASSFRQGGSTEAFF
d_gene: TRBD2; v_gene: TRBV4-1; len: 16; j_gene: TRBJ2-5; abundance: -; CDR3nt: TGCGCCAGCAGCCTTTATAGCGGGAGCGCCCAAGAGACCCAGTACTTC; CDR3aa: CASSLYSGSAQETQYF
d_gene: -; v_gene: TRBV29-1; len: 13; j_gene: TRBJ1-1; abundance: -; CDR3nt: TGCAGCGTTGAACAGTTTAAGAACACTGAAGCTTTCTTT; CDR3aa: CSVEQFKNTEAFF
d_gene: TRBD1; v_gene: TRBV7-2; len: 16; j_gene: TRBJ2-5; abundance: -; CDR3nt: TGTGCCAGCAGCATAACACCGGGACAGGGGGCGACGACCCAGTACTTC; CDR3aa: CASSITPGQGATTQYF
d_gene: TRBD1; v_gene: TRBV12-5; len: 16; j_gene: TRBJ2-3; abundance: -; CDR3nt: TGTGCTAGTGCCCGACCCCACAGGGGGCTCACAGATACGCAGTATTTT; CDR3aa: CASARPHRGLTDTQYF
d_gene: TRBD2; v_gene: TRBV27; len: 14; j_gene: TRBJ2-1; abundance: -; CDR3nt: TGTGCCAGCAGCCTTGGGGGGGGGTACAATGAGCAGTTCTTC; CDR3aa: CASSLGGGYNEQFF
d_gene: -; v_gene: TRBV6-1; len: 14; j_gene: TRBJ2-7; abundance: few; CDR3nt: TGTGCCAGCAGACCCCGGGGGGCTTTGGAAGAGCAGTACTTC; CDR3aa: CASRPRGALEEQYF
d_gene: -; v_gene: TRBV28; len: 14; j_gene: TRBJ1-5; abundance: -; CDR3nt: TGTGCCAGCAGTTTGGTTACGCAGAATCAGCCCCAGCATTTT; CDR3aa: CASSLVTQNQPQHF
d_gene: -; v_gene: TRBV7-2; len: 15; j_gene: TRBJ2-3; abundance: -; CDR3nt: TGTGCCAGCAGCTTCTGGTGGGGGGGCACAGATACGCAGTATTTT; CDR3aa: CASSFWWGGTDTQYF
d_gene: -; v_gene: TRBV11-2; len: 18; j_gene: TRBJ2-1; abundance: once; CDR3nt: TGTGCCAGCAGCCCTCGGGGGGCCGGGGGGTGGTCCTACAATGAGCAGTTCTTC; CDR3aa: CASSPRGAGGWSYNEQFF
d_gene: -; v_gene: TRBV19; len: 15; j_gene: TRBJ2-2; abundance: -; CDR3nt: TGTGCCACCTCTGGGGTGGCCAGGGCCTCCGGGGAGCTGTTTTTT; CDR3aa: CATSGVARASGELFF
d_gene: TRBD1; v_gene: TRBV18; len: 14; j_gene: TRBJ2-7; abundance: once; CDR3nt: TGTGCCAGCTCACTGGGACAGGGGGCATACGAGCAGTACTTC; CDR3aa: CASSLGQGAYEQYF
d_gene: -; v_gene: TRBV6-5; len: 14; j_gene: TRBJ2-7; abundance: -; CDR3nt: TGTGCCAGCAGTTTTAATGGCGGCGGGTACGAGCAGTACTTC; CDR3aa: CASSFNGGGYEQYF
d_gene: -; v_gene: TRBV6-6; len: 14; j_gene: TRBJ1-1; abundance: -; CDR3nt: TGTGCCAGCAGTTACGAGGACAAGAACACTGAAGCTTTCTTT; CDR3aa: CASSYEDKNTEAFF
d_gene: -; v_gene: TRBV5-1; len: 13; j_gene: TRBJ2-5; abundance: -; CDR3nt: TGCGCCAGCAGCTTTGGGAGAGGTGAGACCCAGTACTTC; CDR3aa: CASSFGRGETQYF
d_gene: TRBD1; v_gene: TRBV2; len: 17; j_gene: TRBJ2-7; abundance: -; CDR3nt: TGTGCCAGCAGTGAGTTGGGACAGGGGGCCAACCCCTACGAGCAGTACTTC; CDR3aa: CASSELGQGANPYEQYF
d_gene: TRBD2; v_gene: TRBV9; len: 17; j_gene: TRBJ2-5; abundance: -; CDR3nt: TGTGCCAGCAGCGTAGGGGGACTAGCGGGAGCGGGGGAGACCCAGTACTTC; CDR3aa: CASSVGGLAGAGETQYF
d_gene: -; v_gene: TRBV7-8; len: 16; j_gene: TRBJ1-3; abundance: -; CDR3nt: TGTGCCAGCAGCCCCCAAAATCCGAGAGCTGGAAACACCATATATTTT; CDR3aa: CASSPQNPRAGNTIYF
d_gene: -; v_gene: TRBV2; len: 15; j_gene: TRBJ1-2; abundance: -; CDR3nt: TGTGCCAGCAGTGAAGCCCCCCGGAGGGGATATGGCTACACCTTC; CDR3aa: CASSEAPRRGYGYTF
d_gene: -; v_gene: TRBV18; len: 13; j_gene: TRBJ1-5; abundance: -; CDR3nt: TGTGCCAGCTTGGCACAGGTCGATCAGCCCCAGCATTTT; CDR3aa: CASLAQVDQPQHF
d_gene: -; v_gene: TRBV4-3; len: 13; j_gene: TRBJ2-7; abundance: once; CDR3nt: TGCGCCAGCAGCCAAGACGGGGACTACGAGCAGTACTTC; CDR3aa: CASSQDGDYEQYF
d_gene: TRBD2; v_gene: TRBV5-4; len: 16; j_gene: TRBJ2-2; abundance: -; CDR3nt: TGTGCCAGCAGCTTACTAGCGGGAGGGGTCACCGGGGAGCTGTTTTTT; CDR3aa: CASSLLAGGVTGELFF
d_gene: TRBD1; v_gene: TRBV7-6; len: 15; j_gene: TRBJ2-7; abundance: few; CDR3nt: TGTGCCAGCAGCTTAGGGCTACAGGGGACGAGGGAGCAGTACTTC; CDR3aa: CASSLGLQGTREQYF
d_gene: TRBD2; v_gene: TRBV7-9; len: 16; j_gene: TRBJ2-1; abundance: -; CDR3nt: TGTGCCAGCAGTTTAGTGACTAGCGGGGGTTACAATGAGCAGTTCTTC; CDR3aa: CASSLVTSGGYNEQFF
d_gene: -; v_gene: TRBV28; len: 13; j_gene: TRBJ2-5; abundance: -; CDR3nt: TGTGCCAGCAGTTTAGGCCCAGAAGAGACCCAGTACTTC; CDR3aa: CASSLGPEETQYF
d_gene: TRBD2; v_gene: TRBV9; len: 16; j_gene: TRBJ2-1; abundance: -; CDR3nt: TGTGCCAGCAGCGACGGGGGGGACCCAGGGTTCAATGAGCAGTTCTTC; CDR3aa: CASSDGGDPGFNEQFF
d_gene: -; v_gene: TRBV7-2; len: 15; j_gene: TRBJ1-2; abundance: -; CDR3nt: TGTGCCAGCAGCGTCAATGACAACCACCCCTATGGCTACACCTTC; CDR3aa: CASSVNDNHPYGYTF
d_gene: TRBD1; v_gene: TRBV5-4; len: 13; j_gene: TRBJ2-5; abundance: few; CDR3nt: TGTGCCAGCAGCTCCGACAGGGAACAGACCCAGTACTTC; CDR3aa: CASSSDREQTQYF
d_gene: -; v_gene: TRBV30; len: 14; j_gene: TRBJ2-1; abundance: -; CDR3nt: TGTGCCTGGACCCCTAGGCGTCGCTACAATGAGCAGTTCTTC; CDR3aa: CAWTPRRRYNEQFF
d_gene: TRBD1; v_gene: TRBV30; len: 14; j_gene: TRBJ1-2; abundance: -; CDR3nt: TGTGCCTGGAACGAAGGGGGCGCCGGCTATGGCTACACCTTC; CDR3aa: CAWNEGGAGYGYTF
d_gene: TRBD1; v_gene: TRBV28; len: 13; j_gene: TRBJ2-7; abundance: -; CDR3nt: TGTGCCAGCAGTCTCCCGGGACAGTACGAGCAGTACTTC; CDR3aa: CASSLPGQYEQYF
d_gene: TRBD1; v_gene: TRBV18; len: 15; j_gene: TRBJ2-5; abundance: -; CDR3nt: TGTGCCAGCTCACCACGGACAGGGCGGAAAGAGACCCAGTACTTC; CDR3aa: CASSPRTGRKETQYF
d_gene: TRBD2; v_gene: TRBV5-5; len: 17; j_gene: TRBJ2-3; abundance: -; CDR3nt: TGTGCCAGCAGCTCTACATACGCGGGAGGCAACACAGATACGCAGTATTTT; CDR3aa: CASSSTYAGGNTDTQYF
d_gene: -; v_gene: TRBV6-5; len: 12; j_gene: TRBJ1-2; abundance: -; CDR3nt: TGTGCCAGCAGTGAGGGCGACGGTGGCTACACCTTC; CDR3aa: CASSEGDGGYTF
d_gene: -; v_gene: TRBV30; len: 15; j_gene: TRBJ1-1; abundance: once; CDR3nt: TGTGCCTGGAGTGTCAGGGGATTGGACATCACTGAAGCTTTCTTT; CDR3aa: CAWSVRGLDITEAFF
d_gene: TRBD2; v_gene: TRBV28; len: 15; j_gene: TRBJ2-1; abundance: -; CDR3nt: TGTGCCAGCAGGGGGATACAAGCGGGAAGGGATGAGCAGTTCTTC; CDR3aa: CASRGIQAGRDEQFF
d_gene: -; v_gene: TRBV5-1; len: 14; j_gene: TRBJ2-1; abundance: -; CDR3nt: TGCGCCAGCAGCTCAGGGGCCTCCTACAATGAGCAGTTCTTC; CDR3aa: CASSSGASYNEQFF